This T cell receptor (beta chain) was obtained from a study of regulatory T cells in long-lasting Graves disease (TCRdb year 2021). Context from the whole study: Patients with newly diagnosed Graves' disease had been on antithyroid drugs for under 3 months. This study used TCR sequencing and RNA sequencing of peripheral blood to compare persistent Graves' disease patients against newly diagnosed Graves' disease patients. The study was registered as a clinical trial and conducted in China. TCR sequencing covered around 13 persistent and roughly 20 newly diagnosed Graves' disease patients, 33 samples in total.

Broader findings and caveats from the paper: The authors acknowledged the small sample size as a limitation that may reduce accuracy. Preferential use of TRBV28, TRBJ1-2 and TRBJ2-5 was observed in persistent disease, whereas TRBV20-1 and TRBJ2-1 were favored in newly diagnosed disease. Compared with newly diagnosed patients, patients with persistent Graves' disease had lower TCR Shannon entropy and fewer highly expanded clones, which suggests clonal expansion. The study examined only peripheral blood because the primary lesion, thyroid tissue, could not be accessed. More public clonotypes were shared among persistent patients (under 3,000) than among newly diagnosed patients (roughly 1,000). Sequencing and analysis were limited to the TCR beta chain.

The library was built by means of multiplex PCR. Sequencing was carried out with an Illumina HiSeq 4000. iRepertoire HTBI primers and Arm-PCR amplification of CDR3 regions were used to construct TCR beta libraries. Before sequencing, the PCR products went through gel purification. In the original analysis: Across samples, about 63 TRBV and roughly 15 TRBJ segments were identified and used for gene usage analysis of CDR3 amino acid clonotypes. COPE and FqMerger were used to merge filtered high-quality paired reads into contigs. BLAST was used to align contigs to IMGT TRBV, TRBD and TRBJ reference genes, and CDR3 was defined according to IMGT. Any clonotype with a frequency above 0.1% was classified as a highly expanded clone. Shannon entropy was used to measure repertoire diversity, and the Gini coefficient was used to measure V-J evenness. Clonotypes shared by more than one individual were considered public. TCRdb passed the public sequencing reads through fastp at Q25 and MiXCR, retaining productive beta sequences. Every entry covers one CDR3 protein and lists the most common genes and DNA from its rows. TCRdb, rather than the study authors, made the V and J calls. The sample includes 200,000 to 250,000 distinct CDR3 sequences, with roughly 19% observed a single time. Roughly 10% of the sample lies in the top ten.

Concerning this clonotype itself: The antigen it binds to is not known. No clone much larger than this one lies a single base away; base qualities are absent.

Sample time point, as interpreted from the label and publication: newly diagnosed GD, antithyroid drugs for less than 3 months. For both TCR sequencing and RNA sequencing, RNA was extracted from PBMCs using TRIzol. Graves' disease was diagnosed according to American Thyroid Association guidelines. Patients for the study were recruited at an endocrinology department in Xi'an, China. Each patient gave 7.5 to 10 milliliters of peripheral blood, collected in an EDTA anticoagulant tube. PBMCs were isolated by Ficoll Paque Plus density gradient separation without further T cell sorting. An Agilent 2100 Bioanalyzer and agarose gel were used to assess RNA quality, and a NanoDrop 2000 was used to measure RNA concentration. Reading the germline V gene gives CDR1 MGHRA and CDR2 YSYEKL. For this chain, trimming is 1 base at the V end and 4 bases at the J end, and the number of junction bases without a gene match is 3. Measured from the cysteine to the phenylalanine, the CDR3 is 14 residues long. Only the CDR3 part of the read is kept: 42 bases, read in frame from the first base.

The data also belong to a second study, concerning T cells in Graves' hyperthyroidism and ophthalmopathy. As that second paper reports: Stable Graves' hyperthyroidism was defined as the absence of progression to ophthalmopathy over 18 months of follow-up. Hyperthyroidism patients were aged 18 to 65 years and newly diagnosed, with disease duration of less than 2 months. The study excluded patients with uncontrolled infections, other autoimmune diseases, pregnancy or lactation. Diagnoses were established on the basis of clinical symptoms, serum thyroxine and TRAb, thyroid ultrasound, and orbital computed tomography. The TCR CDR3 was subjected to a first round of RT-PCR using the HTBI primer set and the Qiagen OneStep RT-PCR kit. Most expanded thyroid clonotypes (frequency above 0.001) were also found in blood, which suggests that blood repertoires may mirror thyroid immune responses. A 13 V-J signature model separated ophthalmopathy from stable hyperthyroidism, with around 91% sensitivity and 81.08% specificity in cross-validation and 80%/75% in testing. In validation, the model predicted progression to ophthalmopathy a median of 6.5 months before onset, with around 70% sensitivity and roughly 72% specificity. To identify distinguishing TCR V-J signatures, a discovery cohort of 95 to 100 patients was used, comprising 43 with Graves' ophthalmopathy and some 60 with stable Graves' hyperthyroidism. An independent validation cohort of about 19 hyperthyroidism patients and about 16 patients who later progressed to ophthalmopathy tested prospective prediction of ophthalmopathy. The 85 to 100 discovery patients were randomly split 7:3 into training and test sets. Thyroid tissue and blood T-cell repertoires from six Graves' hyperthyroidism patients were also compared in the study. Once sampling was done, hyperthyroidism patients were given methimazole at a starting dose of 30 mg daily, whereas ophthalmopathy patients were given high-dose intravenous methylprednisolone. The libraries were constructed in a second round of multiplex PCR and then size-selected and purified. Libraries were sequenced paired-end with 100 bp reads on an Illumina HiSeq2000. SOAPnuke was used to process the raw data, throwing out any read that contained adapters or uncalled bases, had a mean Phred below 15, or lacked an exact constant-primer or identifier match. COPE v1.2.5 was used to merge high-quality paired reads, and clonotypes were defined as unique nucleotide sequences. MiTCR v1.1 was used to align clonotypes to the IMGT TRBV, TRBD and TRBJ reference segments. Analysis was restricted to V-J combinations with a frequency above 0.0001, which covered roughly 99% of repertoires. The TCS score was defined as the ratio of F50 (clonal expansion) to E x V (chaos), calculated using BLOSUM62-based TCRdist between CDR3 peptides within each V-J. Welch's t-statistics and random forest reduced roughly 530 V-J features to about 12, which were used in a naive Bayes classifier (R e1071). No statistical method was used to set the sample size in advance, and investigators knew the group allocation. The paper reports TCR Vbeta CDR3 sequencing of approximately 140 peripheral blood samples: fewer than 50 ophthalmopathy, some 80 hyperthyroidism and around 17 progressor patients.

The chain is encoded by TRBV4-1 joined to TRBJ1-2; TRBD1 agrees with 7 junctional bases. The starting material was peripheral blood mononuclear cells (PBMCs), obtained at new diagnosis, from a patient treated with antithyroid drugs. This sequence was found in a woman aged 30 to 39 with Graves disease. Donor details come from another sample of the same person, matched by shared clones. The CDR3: CASSQAAGGYGYTF. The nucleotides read TGCGCCAGCAGCCAAGCCGCAGGGGGCTATGGCTACACCTTC.